This TCR beta chain was identified in a study of T-cell reconstitution after alpha-beta-depleted transplantation in children. A word on this clonotype: Its antigen is currently unknown.

CDR1 and CDR2 (germline): SGHAT, FQNNGV. With V trimmed by 1 base and J by 2 bases, 12 bases remained unmatched. CDR3 size: 19 residues. Study findings and constraints: Several hundred expanded graft clones reportedly supplied alpha-beta T cells about two months after transplant. Fresh T-cell production supplied most of the T-cell counts and diversity seen one year after transplant. Some patients' high day-60 TCRbeta diversity was attributed to recipient cells surviving conditioning.

Preparing the TCRbeta library involved the use of unique molecular identifiers. TCRdb redid the calling of the PCR reads with MiXCR, one entry per CDR3 protein. The data show more than 500,000 distinct CDR3 sequences, around 10% seen once. This TCR came from a female patient younger than 10 who had a stem cell transplant for aplastic anemia, so the T cells may come from the graft donor. This rearrangement joins TRBV11-2 to TRBJ2-1, with 9 bases that match TRBD2. The sequencing used PBMCs, mostly from graft donor cells, collected 180 days after TCRalphabeta/CD19-depleted stem cell transplant. CDR3 sequence (DNA): TGTGCCAGCAGCTTAGGTATTAGCGGGAGACGCGCTCCCTACAATGAGCAGTTCTTC. Protein sequence: CASSLGISGRRAPYNEQFF.